Described below is a single T cell receptor beta chain sequence and its context. Its target is unknown. This record comes from a study of OX40 agonist ivuxolimab in advanced cancers. On the study more broadly: The treatment was a fully human IgG2 OX40 agonist, ivuxolimab.

Germline V lookup: CDR1 LGHNA, CDR2 YSLEER. The CDR3 has 17 amino acids. Unmatched junction bases numbered 5, after V lost 1 base and J lost 1 base. Study-wide findings and caveats: Which antigen the expanded peripheral T cells recognized is unknown.

Libraries were prepared by immunoSEQ multiplex PCR; TCRdb keeps only in-frame clonotypes and omits some of them. The data show around 68,000 clones, about 84% seen once. The V and J genes are TRBV4-3 and TRBJ2-5, with 11 nucleotides matching TRBD2. Sequenced material: CD4+ or CD8+ T cells sorted from blood, taken in a trial of the OX40 agonist ivuxolimab. The sequence was obtained from an adult with an advanced solid tumor such as melanoma, head and neck, liver or kidney cancer. The CDR3 nucleotides read TGCGCCAGCAGCCAAGGAACTAGCGGGGGCCGCCAAGAGACCCAGTACTTC. Residues: CASSQGTSGGRQETQYF.